These T cell receptor beta chains were read from a single sample in a study of T cells expressing NK-cell markers. TCRdb reprocessed the 5' RACE reads, keeping one entry per CDR3 protein, no DNA. The sample includes 550,000 or so distinct CDR3 sequences. Sequencing input: blood T cells: a sorted CD56 or NKG2C T cell subset, CD4+ or CD8+ T cells, or bulk PBMC T cells (not recorded which). These receptors were collected from a man aged 18 to 35 in good health. Both conserved end residues are part of each CDR3.

j_call: TRBJ2-7
v_call: TRBV5-1
cdr3_aa: CASSLERGRNEQYF

j_call: TRBJ1-2
v_call: TRBV14
cdr3_aa: CASSQDWDTNYGYTF

j_call: TRBJ2-6
v_call: TRBV12-3/TRBV12-4
cdr3_aa: CASSPGSGGGLIGANVLTF

j_call: TRBJ2-7
v_call: TRBV6-1
cdr3_aa: CASSTGLAGVRQYF

j_call: TRBJ2-2
v_call: TRBV6-1
cdr3_aa: CASKGQGLYTGELFF

j_call: TRBJ2-1
v_call: TRBV7-2
cdr3_aa: CASSAQRSYNEQFF

j_call: TRBJ2-3
v_call: TRBV6-1
cdr3_aa: CASKTESTDTQYF

j_call: TRBJ1-1
v_call: TRBV5-1
cdr3_aa: CASSFGEDRPNTEAFF

j_call: TRBJ1-5
v_call: TRBV2
cdr3_aa: CASSGEAATNQPQHF

j_call: TRBJ2-5
v_call: TRBV27
cdr3_aa: CASSFGSVKTQYF

j_call: TRBJ2-1
v_call: TRBV5-1
cdr3_aa: CASSFGRSNEQFF

j_call: TRBJ2-2
v_call: TRBV12-3/TRBV12-4
cdr3_aa: CASSLGPTNTGELFF

j_call: TRBJ1-6
v_call: TRBV2
cdr3_aa: CASSDDSPLHF

j_call: TRBJ1-1
v_call: TRBV12-3/TRBV12-4
cdr3_aa: CASSPDQRNTEAFF

j_call: TRBJ2-4
v_call: TRBV20-1
cdr3_aa: CSALDLSKNIQYF

j_call: TRBJ1-1
v_call: TRBV12-3/TRBV12-4
cdr3_aa: CASSFSPVRQLTEAFF

j_call: TRBJ2-2
v_call: TRBV24-1
cdr3_aa: CATSATNRGIVAGELFF

j_call: TRBJ1-1
v_call: TRBV20-1
cdr3_aa: CSARDGRDRGHGEAFF

j_call: TRBJ1-4
v_call: TRBV6-5
cdr3_aa: CASSYSQGYEKLFF

j_call: TRBJ1-2
v_call: TRBV29-1
cdr3_aa: CSVRDPGGYGYTF

j_call: TRBJ2-7
v_call: TRBV7-2
cdr3_aa: CASSFGRVSYEQYF

j_call: TRBJ2-5
v_call: TRBV12-3/TRBV12-4
cdr3_aa: CASTTASPETQYF

j_call: TRBJ2-1
v_call: TRBV6-1
cdr3_aa: CASRAASPVTNEQFF

j_call: TRBJ2-7
v_call: TRBV11-1
cdr3_aa: CASSVPTTVSYEQYF